Given below is one T cell receptor (beta chain) in context. Its antigen remains unidentified. CDR3 length: 18 residues. The PCR had 60 Vbeta and 13 Jbeta primers. Produced via immunoSEQ multiplex PCR; TCRdb's table is partial and in-frame only. The sample lists 130,000 to 150,000 clones, 60% to 80% occurring once. The data are from a study of cytomegalovirus exposure and HLA in healthy donors. Broader study findings: At a 0.05 false discovery rate, a later analysis found 16,951 TCR beta sequences to be associated with HLA alleles.

This clonotype was sampled from a young man in good health and CMV-seronegative. The rearrangement joins TRBV21-1 to TRBJ2-5; the DNA was not compared with TRBD2, the D call given in the table. The J call may not be correct, given that the DNA end is closer to TRBJ2-7. TRBV21-1 represents a pseudogene. Input material: PBMCs. The CDR3 spells CASSKLTFNGEAAYEQYF. The CDR3 nucleotides read TGTGCCAGCAGCAAACTGACGTTTAATGGGGAGGCCGCCTACGAGCAGTACTTC.